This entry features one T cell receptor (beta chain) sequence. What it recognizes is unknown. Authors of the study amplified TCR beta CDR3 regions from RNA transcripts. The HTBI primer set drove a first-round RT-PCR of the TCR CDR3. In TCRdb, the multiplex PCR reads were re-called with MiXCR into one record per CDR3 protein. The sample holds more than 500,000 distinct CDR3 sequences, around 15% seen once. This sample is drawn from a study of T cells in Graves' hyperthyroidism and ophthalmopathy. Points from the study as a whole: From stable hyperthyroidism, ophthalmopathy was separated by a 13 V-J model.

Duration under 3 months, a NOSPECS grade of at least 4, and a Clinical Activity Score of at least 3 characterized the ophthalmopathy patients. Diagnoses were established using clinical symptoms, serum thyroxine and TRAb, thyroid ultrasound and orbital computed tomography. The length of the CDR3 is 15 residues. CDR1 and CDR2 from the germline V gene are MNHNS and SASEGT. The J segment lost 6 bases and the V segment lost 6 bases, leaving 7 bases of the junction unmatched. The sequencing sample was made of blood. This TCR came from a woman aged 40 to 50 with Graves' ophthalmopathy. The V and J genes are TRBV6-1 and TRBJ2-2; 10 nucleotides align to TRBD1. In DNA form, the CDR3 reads TGTGCCAGCAGCGAGACCGGGACAGGGGCCGGGGAGCTGTTTTTT. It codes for CASSETGTGAGELFF.